One sample yielded the 6 T cell receptor beta chains listed below, sequenced in a study of human CD4 T cells and Enterobacteriaceae. The method was immunoSEQ multiplex PCR; TCRdb's version includes in-frame clones alone and lacks a portion of them. In the table there are about 25,000 clones, 80% to 90% of which are singletons. Sorting took every CD4+ cell except CD45RA+CCR7+CD95- naive cells, reaching over 95% purity. Specimen: memory CD4+ T cells from blood. The receptor source for this set is a human donor in good health.

This clone was seen more than once but under ten times. The chain employs TRBV11-2 and TRBJ2-2; D gene unclear. Trimming took off 5 bases at V and 0 bases at J, with 4 bases between the two ends. Germline CDR1 SGHAT, CDR2 FQNNGV. The CDR3 covers 13 residues. CDR3 bases: TGTGCCAGCAGCAAGACGAACACCGGGGAGCTGTTTTTT. Residues: CASSKTNTGELFF.

The chain couples TRBV6-6 to TRBJ2-3, with TRBD2 matching 15 bases. Trimming removed 5 bases from V and 6 bases from J; junction bases left unmatched: 6. This CDR3 region has 16 residues. CDR1 is MNHNY, CDR2 SVGAGI, per germline (reference sequence). The CDR3 nucleotides read TGTGCCAGCAGTACAGGACTAGCGGGAGGGCCCGATACGCAGTATTTT. Protein: CASSTGLAGGPDTQYF.

The chain carries TRBV13 and TRBJ1-6, with D maybe TRBD1 (6 bases). The CDR3 totals 17 residues. Germline V lookup: CDR1 PRHDT, CDR2 FYEKMQ (reference sequence). V lost 5 bases to trimming and J lost 7 bases, with 21 bases between them. CDR3 nucleotides: TGTGCCAGCAGCCTAAGGACGGCTCGGAGGGGGAATTCACCCCTCCACTTT. Translated: CASSLRTARRGNSPLHF. Complete variable domain (other parts from reference TRBV13 and TRBJ1-6): AAGVIQSPRHLIKEKRETATLKCYPIPRHDTVYWYQQGPGQDPQFLISFYEKMQSDKGSIPDRFSAQQFSDYHSELNMSSLELGDSALYFCASSLRTARRGNSPLHFGNGTRLTVT.

The chain links TRBV19 to TRBJ2-3; perhaps TRBD2 as D (6 bases). Trimming took 9 bases from V and 6 from J, leaving 22 bases between them. Germline V CDR1 and CDR2: LNHDA, SQIVND (reference sequence). The CDR3 spans 15 residues. The CDR3 nucleotides read TGTGCCAGCGGGGACTTTTGGTCCGGCAGCGATACGCAGTATTTT. This gives the protein CASGDFWSGSDTQYF.

Only one count was recorded for this clone. This chain connects TRBV11-2 to TRBJ2-7; TRBD2 matches 8 bases. V dropped 1 base and J dropped 6; count of bases not matched to a gene: 8. CDR3 length: 15 residues. Per the germline V gene, CDR1 is SGHAT and CDR2 is FQNNGV. This CDR3 is CASSLAPARGGEQYF. CDR3 coding DNA: TGTGCCAGCAGCTTAGCTCCAGCTCGGGGGGGCGAGCAGTACTTC.

This clone has a handful of counts. The J gene is TRBJ1-5, the V gene TRBV28, with 8 bases that match TRBD1. The V and J ends lost 6 bases and 3 bases, in that order; junction bases with no gene match: 4. This CDR3 comprises 14 residues. Germline values: CDR1 MDHEN, CDR2 SYDVKM. The CDR3, as DNA: TGTGCCAGCAGGGGACAGGTGAACAATCAGCCCCAGCATTTT. It yields the protein CASRGQVNNQPQHF.